A single sample gave rise to the 27 T cell receptor beta chains below, sequenced in a study of beta chain features in type 1 diabetes. Study-wide findings and caveats: TCRB CDR3 length was moderately but significantly reduced in all four CD4+ subsets of Type 1 diabetes patients.

Reverse transcription of all isolated RNA meant that expressed TCRB transcripts were sequenced. Measured with immunoSEQ multiplex PCR; TCRdb has only the in-frame clones, and not every one. The top ten clones hold less than 0.025% of a sample with 640,000 or so clones, over 10% of them seen once. These TCRs are of unknown antigen specificity. Specimen: naive CD4+ T cells from blood. Source of these receptors: a man younger than 30 with type 1 diabetes.

This clone was observed a few times. V and J are TRBV6-6 and TRBJ1-2, with 10 bases that match TRBD1. V was pared by 8 bases and J by 2 bases, with 5 bases of the junction left unmatched. Per the germline V gene, CDR1 is MNHNY and CDR2 is SVGAGI (reference sequence). The CDR3 has 14 amino acids. The CDR3 DNA follows: TGTGCCAGCGGCTCGGGACAGGGGAACTATGGCTACACCTTC. Amino acid sequence: CASGSGQGNYGYTF.

The chain uses TRBV6-1 and TRBJ2-1; TRBD1 agrees at 8 bases. The CDR3 loop spans 15 amino acids. The V gene's germline CDR1 is MNHNS and CDR2 SASEGT. The J segment lost 6 bases and the V segment lost 2 bases, leaving 6 bases of the junction unmatched. CDR3 loop: CASSEWTGTLNEQFF. The CDR3 DNA is TGTGCCAGCAGTGAATGGACAGGGACTCTCAATGAGCAGTTCTTC.

The gene calls are TRBV5-1 and TRBJ1-1; TRBD1 matches at 7 bases. The CDR3 length is 14 residues. Germline loops: CDR1 SGHRS, CDR2 YFSETQ. V trimming: 4 bases; J trimming: 0 bases; junction bases outside the gene matches: 3. The CDR3 loop is CASSPGQVNTEAFF. In DNA, the CDR3 is TGCGCCAGCAGCCCTGGACAGGTGAACACTGAAGCTTTCTTT. Together with reference TRBV5-1 and TRBJ1-1, the CDR3 gives the full variable domain: KAGVTQTPRYLIKTRGQQVTLSCSPISGHRSVSWYQQTPGQGLQFLFEYFSETQRNKGNFPGRFSGRQFSNSRSEMNVSTLELGDSALYLCASSPGQVNTEAFFGQGTRLTVV.

V usage is TRBV20-1 and J usage is TRBJ2-7; possibly TRBD1 for D (6 bases). V gave up 6 bases and J gave up 6 bases, with 12 bases separating them. From germline, CDR1 is DFQATT and CDR2 SNEGSKA (reference sequence). This CDR3 spans 11 amino acids. The CDR3 region is CSAPGVGEQYF. CDR3 DNA sequence: TGCAGTGCCCCAGGGGTTGGCGAGCAGTACTTC.

This clone has only a few counts. J is TRBJ2-7 and V is TRBV12-5, with 7 bases matching TRBD1. The J segment lost 3 bases and the V segment lost 1 base, leaving 3 bases of the junction unmatched. Germline V gives CDR1 LGHNT, CDR2 FRNRAP. This CDR3 is built from 14 residues. CDR3 region: CASGLATGFYEQYF. CDR3 sequence (DNA): TGTGCTAGTGGTTTGGCGACAGGGTTCTACGAGCAGTACTTC.

This clone has a handful of counts. The V and J genes are TRBV29-1 and TRBJ1-1; D gene unclear. Germline-derived CDR1 and CDR2 are SQVTM and ANQGSEA. The CDR3 covers 14 residues. The germline V and J ends were trimmed by 4 bases and 3 bases, with 15 bases remaining between them. The CDR3 region is CSVVLRSVDTEAFF. CDR3 DNA: TGCAGCGTTGTGCTCAGGTCGGTAGACACTGAAGCTTTCTTT.

The rearrangement joins TRBV15 to TRBJ1-2; no firm D call. CDR1 and CDR2 from the germline V gene are LNHNV and YYDKDF (reference sequence). This CDR3 region has 14 residues. V lost 1 base to trimming and J lost 2 bases, with 8 bases between them. In DNA form, the CDR3 reads TGTGCCACCAGCAGAGGGTTAGCAAACTATGGCTACACCTTC. It encodes CATSRGLANYGYTF.

The J gene is TRBJ2-1, the V gene TRBV11-3, with D perhaps TRBD1 (5 bases). From germline, CDR1 is SGHNT and CDR2 YENEEA. With 5 bases removed from V and 8 bases from J, the gap between germline ends came to 7 bases. The CDR3 is 11 amino acids. The CDR3 protein is CASSVGDEQFF. The CDR3 bases are TGTGCCAGCAGCGTAGGGGATGAGCAGTTCTTC.

The chain employs TRBV7-9 and TRBJ2-7; 7 bases map to TRBD1. The CDR3 contains 16 residues. Looked up from germline, CDR1 is SEHNR and CDR2 is FQNEAQ (reference sequence). V lost 1 base, J lost 4 bases, and 10 bases stayed unmatched. In DNA, the CDR3 is TGTGCCAGCAGCTTAGGAGATACAGGGGTGAGTTACGAGCAGTACTTC. Its translation is CASSLGDTGVSYEQYF.

This clone came up a few times. V usage is TRBV4-1 and J usage is TRBJ1-5; D not certain. CDR1 is MGHRA, CDR2 YSYEKL, per germline. The CDR3 contains 15 residues. The V end lost 3 bases, the J end lost 5 bases, and 14 bases lay between the germline ends. The CDR3 coding sequence is TGCGCCAGCAGCCAGGGGAGGATGGGGTATCAGCCCCAGCATTTT. This codes for CASSQGRMGYQPQHF.

This chain joins TRBV7-8 and TRBJ2-2, with 7 positions matching TRBD1. This CDR3 spans 15 amino acids. Losses at the gene ends were 2 bases for V and 3 bases for J; bases not matched to a gene: 3. The germline V gene has CDR1 SGHVS and CDR2 FQNEAQ. The CDR3 coding sequence is TGTGCCAGCAGCTTAAGAGGGGGCTACACCGGGGAGCTGTTTTTT. Its translation is CASSLRGGYTGELFF.

This clone was picked up a small number of times. The genes are TRBV28 and TRBJ2-7; TRBD2 aligns across 11 bases. V was pared by 4 bases and J by 0 bases, with 5 bases of the junction left unmatched. The CDR3 covers 16 residues. Germline CDR1 MDHEN, CDR2 SYDVKM. As DNA, the CDR3 is TGTGCCAGCAGTTCCGGGACTAGCGGAGCCTCCTACGAGCAGTACTTC. Translated: CASSSGTSGASYEQYF.

The V call is TRBV29-1, the J call TRBJ1-2; no clear D. CDR1 SQVTM and CDR2 ANQGSEA come from the germline V gene. V was trimmed by 7 bases and J by 2 bases, leaving 11 bases between them. The CDR3 extends over 12 amino acids. This CDR3 reads CSALDRNYGYTF. DNA of the CDR3: TGCAGCGCACTGGACCGGAACTATGGCTACACCTTC. The full variable domain, completed using reference TRBV29-1 and TRBJ1-2, is SAVISQKPSRDICQRGTSLTIQCQVDSQVTMMFWYRQQPGQSLTLIATANQGSEATYESGFVIDKFPISRPNLTFSTLTVSNMSPEDSSIYLCSALDRNYGYTFGSGTRLTVV.

This clone was counted only a few times. For the CDR3, the DNA is TGTGCCTGGAAGGCTAGCGGGGGTGAGCAGTTCTTC. It yields the protein CAWKASGGEQFF. J is TRBJ2-1 and V is TRBV30; 10 bases agree with TRBD2. This CDR3 contains 12 residues. V gave up 4 bases and J gave up 9 bases; unmatched junction bases: 3. Germline values: CDR1 GTSNPN, CDR2 SVGIG (reference sequence).

This clone occurred once. V gene TRBV10-3 combines with J gene TRBJ2-7; 10 bases line up with TRBD1. The CDR3 extends over 15 amino acids. After removal of 3 bases from V and 3 bases from J, the junction contained 5 bases not matched to a gene. Germline V gives CDR1 ENHRY, CDR2 SYGVKD. Here the CDR3 reads CAISEWGTGDYEQYF. Here the CDR3 DNA reads TGTGCCATCAGTGAATGGGGGACAGGGGACTACGAGCAGTACTTC.

On this clone: The sample holds other DNA sequences that translate to the same CDR3. This chain links TRBV5-1 with TRBJ2-5, with D perhaps TRBD1 (6 bases). The CDR3 is 15 residues long. CDR1 and CDR2 from the germline V gene are SGHRS and YFSETQ. Trimming took 0 bases from V and 3 from J, leaving 12 bases between them. The DNA of the CDR3 is TGCGCCAGCAGCTTGGCCGGCAGGGGAGAAGAGACCCAGTACTTC. Translated: CASSLAGRGEETQYF.

The CDR3 DNA reads as TGTGCCAGCAGTCCTACCGGGACAGCCTCTGGAAACACCATATATTTT. It translates to CASSPTGTASGNTIYF. The chain has TRBV2 and TRBJ1-3; 7 bases are a match to TRBD1. Germline V gives CDR1 SNHLY, CDR2 FYNNEI. The J segment lost 0 bases and the V segment lost 5 bases, leaving 7 bases of the junction unmatched. CDR3 size: 16 residues.

This clone was detected a few times. The chain employs TRBV19 and TRBJ2-7; TRBD1 might be the D (5 bases). Germline-derived CDR1 and CDR2 are LNHDA and SQIVND (reference sequence). CDR3 length equals 14 residues. The V and J ends lost 0 bases and 3 bases respectively, with 9 bases between them. CDR3 loop: CASSIDPQGYEQYF. CDR3 nucleotide sequence: TGTGCCAGTAGTATAGATCCCCAGGGCTACGAGCAGTACTTC.

The J gene is TRBJ1-1, the V gene TRBV30; tentatively, D is TRBD1 (5 bases). V shed 3 bases and J shed 1 base, with 15 bases lying between them. Germline V gives CDR1 GTSNPN, CDR2 SVGIG (reference sequence). The CDR3 has 15 amino acids. The CDR3 protein is CAWRSGGTANTEAFF. CDR3 DNA: TGTGCCTGGAGGTCTGGGGGTACAGCGAACACTGAAGCTTTCTTT.

The V and J genes are TRBV30 and TRBJ1-2, with a possible D match to TRBD1 (5 bases). This CDR3 comprises 13 residues. CDR1 is GTSNPN, CDR2 SVGIG, per germline (reference sequence). The V and J ends lost 3 bases and 2 bases respectively, with 10 bases between them. In DNA, the CDR3 is TGTGCCTGGAGAAGGACACCGAACTATGGCTACACCTTC. Translating gives CAWRRTPNYGYTF.

This clone showed up just a few times. This chain uses TRBV7-3 with TRBJ2-1, with D possibly TRBD1 on 5 matching bases. With 3 bases removed from V and 3 bases from J, the gap between germline ends came to 9 bases. Per germline, CDR1 SGHTA and CDR2 FQGTGA. This CDR3 has 14 amino acids. The chain's CDR3 is CASSFTTGYNEQFF. Here the CDR3 DNA reads TGTGCCAGCAGCTTTACCACAGGCTACAATGAGCAGTTCTTC.

The chain uses TRBV27 and TRBJ1-3; 11 bases are shared with TRBD1. CDR3 size: 15 residues. Germline CDR1 and CDR2: MNHEY and SMNVEV (reference sequence). Germline trimming cut 5 bases from V and 7 bases from J; bases unmatched to any gene: 7. CDR3 in amino acids: CASSRTGGAWNTIYF. The CDR3 DNA is TGTGCCAGCAGTAGGACAGGGGGCGCCTGGAACACCATATATTTT.

The V call is TRBV30, the J call TRBJ1-1; weak D call: TRBD1 (5 bases). CDR1 GTSNPN and CDR2 SVGIG come from the germline V gene (reference sequence). The CDR3 is 15 amino acids. V lost 3 bases, J lost 2 bases, and 16 bases lay in between. In nucleotides, the CDR3 is TGTGCCTGGAGCCCCCGGGGCTCATTAAACACTGAAGCTTTCTTT. It specifies CAWSPRGSLNTEAFF. The full variable domain, its missing parts supplied by reference TRBV30 and TRBJ1-1, is SQTIHQWPATLVQPVGSPLSLECTVEGTSNPNLYWYRQAAGRGLQLLFYSVGIGQISSEVPQNLSASRPQDRQFILSSKKLLLSDSGFYLCAWSPRGSLNTEAFFGQGTRLTVV.

V usage is TRBV10-3 and J usage is TRBJ2-1; D is unclear. The V end was cut by 0 bases, the J end by 8 bases, with 14 bases between. This CDR3 spans 15 amino acids. CDR1 and CDR2 from the germline V gene are ENHRY and SYGVKD. CDR3 nucleotide sequence: TGTGCCATCAGTGAGTCGGCGATCTCAAGGGATGAGCAGTTCTTC. Translating gives CAISESAISRDEQFF.

The rearrangement uses TRBV29-1 and TRBJ1-2; D may be TRBD1 (5 bases). V lost 7 bases and J 4 bases, leaving 28 bases between the germline ends. Germline CDR1 reads SQVTM; CDR2 reads ANQGSEA. This CDR3 has 17 residues. The CDR3 here is CSAGAPGGSQSSYGYTF. The CDR3 region has the DNA TGCAGCGCCGGGGCACCGGGGGGGAGCCAGAGTAGCTATGGCTACACCTTC. Full variable domain (rest looked up from reference TRBV29-1 and TRBJ1-2): SAVISQKPSRDICQRGTSLTIQCQVDSQVTMMFWYRQQPGQSLTLIATANQGSEATYESGFVIDKFPISRPNLTFSTLTVSNMSPEDSSIYLCSAGAPGGSQSSYGYTFGSGTRLTVV.

In this sample, this clone turned up a few times. V is TRBV7-6 and J is TRBJ2-1; D might be TRBD2 (6 bases). This CDR3 spans 12 amino acids. CDR1 is SGHVS and CDR2 is FNYEAQ in the germline V gene. Trimming took 5 bases from V and 9 from J, leaving 11 bases between them. CDR3 in amino acids: CASSVGGSEQFF. The CDR3 DNA is TGTGCCAGCAGCGTGGGGGGTAGTGAGCAGTTCTTC.

The rearrangement joins TRBV19 to TRBJ1-5, with D hard to call. The CDR3 consists of 15 residues. The germline CDR1 and CDR2 sequences are LNHDA and SQIVND (reference sequence). Trimming cost V 4 bases and J 0 bases, with 10 bases left between them. The CDR3 nucleotides read TGTGCCAGTAGTAGGCAGGATCTTAGCAATCAGCCCCAGCATTTT. Translation gives CASSRQDLSNQPQHF.